Presented here are 5 T cell receptor beta chains from one specimen sequenced in a study of cytomegalovirus exposure and HLA in healthy donors. PCR involved 60 Vbeta and 13 Jbeta primers. Some clones are missing from TCRdb's copy, which holds only in-frame ones; the method was immunoSEQ multiplex PCR. The sample's table shows over 55,000 clones. Material for sequencing was PBMCs. Receptor source: a male donor in good health and CMV-seronegative.

V gene TRBV9 combines with J gene TRBJ2-1; TRBD1 is a possible D gene (5 bases). This CDR3 is built from 14 residues. Trimming removed 0 bases at V and 5 bases at J, with 9 bases between. Germline V lookup: CDR1 SGDLS, CDR2 YYNGEE. CDR3 coding DNA: TGTGCCAGCAGCGTAGGGGGCCCCGACAATGAGCAGTTCTTC. It codes for CASSVGGPDNEQFF.

The genes are TRBV9 and TRBJ1-1; D possibly corresponds to TRBD1 (5 bases). Germline CDR1 is SGDLS and CDR2 is YYNGEE. V shed 2 bases and J shed 0 bases, with 11 bases lying between them. The CDR3 is 15 residues long. In nucleotides, the CDR3 is TGTGCCAGCAGCGTTTTACAGGAGATGAACACTGAAGCTTTCTTT. The encoded protein is CASSVLQEMNTEAFF.

The chain has TRBV9 and TRBJ2-3; 7 positions match TRBD2. J lost 0 bases, V lost 4 bases, and 8 bases had no gene match. The CDR3 loop spans 16 amino acids. From germline, CDR1 is SGDLS and CDR2 YYNGEE. CDR3 residues: CASSRTSVQSTDTQYF. Here the CDR3 DNA reads TGTGCCAGCAGCCGTACTAGCGTCCAAAGCACAGATACGCAGTATTTT.

The genes are TRBV19 and TRBJ1-4, with no clear D. V was cut by 2 bases and J by 4 bases, with 11 bases left in between. CDR3 length equals 15 residues. CDR1 and CDR2 (germline): LNHDA, SQIVND (reference sequence). The CDR3 DNA reads as TGTGCCAGTAGTATATATAACAGCTATAATGAAAAACTGTTTTTT. Translating it yields CASSIYNSYNEKLFF.

This sequence joins TRBV30 and TRBJ1-1; TRBD1 matches 9 bases. Trimming removed 7 bases from V and 4 bases from J; junction bases left unmatched: 4. Germline values: CDR1 GTSNPN, CDR2 SVGIG (reference sequence). The CDR3 is 12 amino acids. CDR3 loop: CAFRTGVTEAFF. CDR3 DNA: TGTGCCTTCCGGACAGGGGTCACTGAAGCTTTCTTT.